The rows below give T cell receptor beta chains drawn from one sample of a study of CD4+ T cells in melanoma. TCRdb's table, derived via immunoSEQ multiplex PCR, lists solely in-frame clones and lacks some. This sample has more than 8,500 clones; about 71% occur once, and the top ten carry over 15%. Sequencing was carried out using cells from a culture (not recorded whether cultured in vitro). The receptors were sampled from a human donor with melanoma. CDR3s include the opening cysteine and the closing phenylalanine or tryptophan. The order of the fields is clone size, J gene, V gene, D gene, CDR3 DNA, CDR3 protein. D genes are given only for firm matches. Clone size appears in some rows only: once, few, many, or a class for an expanded clone.

NA | TRBJ1-2 | TRBV6-5 | TRBD1 | TGTGCCAGCAGTCGGGACAGACTCATTTATGATGGCTACACCTTC | CASSRDRLIYDGYTF
NA | TRBJ1-1 | TRBV7-8 | NA | TGTGCCAGCAGCGTGACGGTGAACACTGAAGCTTTCTTT | CASSVTVNTEAFF
NA | TRBJ2-2 | TRBV7-7 | NA | TGTGCTAGCAGCTTGACAGGGAACACCGGGGAGCTGTTTTTT | CASSLTGNTGELFF
NA | TRBJ2-1 | TRBV5-1 | NA | TGCGCCAGCAGCCCTGGATTCCTCGATGAGCAGTTCTTC | CASSPGFLDEQFF
few | TRBJ1-1 | TRBV30 | NA | TGTGCCTGGTACCCACGGACGGGAAGGGCTGAAGCTTTCTTT | CAWYPRTGRAEAFF
few | TRBJ1-2 | TRBV5-4 | NA | TGTGCCAGCAGCTCAAGTCGGGGGCGCGGGAACTATGGCTACACCTTC | CASSSSRGRGNYGYTF
NA | TRBJ2-5 | TRBV29-1 | TRBD1 | TGCAGCGTTGCGACAGGGGAGACCCAGTACTTC | CSVATGETQYF
NA | TRBJ2-3 | TRBV4-1 | TRBD1 | TGCGCCAGCAGCCCAACCGGGACAGGGAGCGCAGATACGCAGTATTTT | CASSPTGTGSADTQYF
once | TRBJ1-2 | TRBV19 | NA | TGTGCCAGTAGTCGCGAGTCAGGCAGGATCTACACCTTC | CASSRESGRIYTF
NA | TRBJ1-1 | TRBV4-1 | TRBD1 | TGCGCCAGCAGCCGGGGGACAGGGGGCCAGAACACTGAAGCTTTCTTT | CASSRGTGGQNTEAFF
NA | TRBJ2-6 | TRBV9 | NA | TGTGCCAGCAGCGAGACCCCAAACCCTGGGGCCAACGTCCTGACTTTC | CASSETPNPGANVLTF
NA | TRBJ2-6 | TRBV30 | NA | TGTGCCTGGAGTGGGAGGTCGCTACGCCGATCTGGGGCCAACGTCCTGACTTTC | CAWSGRSLRRSGANVLTF
NA | TRBJ1-1 | TRBV7-8 | TRBD1 | TGTGCCAGCAGCATCGGACAGGCGGGCTCTGAAGCTTTCTTT | CASSIGQAGSEAFF
NA | TRBJ2-3 | TRBV5-1 | TRBD2 | TGCGCCAGCACACCACAGGGACTAGCGGGGGGGGCAGATACGCAGTATTTT | CASTPQGLAGGADTQYF
NA | TRBJ1-6 | TRBV2 | NA | TGTGCCAGCAGTAATGAACACGTTAATTCACCCCTCCACTTT | CASSNEHVNSPLHF
NA | TRBJ2-5 | TRBV2 | NA | TGTGCCAGCTCAGGGATGGGAGAGACCCAGTACTTC | CASSGMGETQYF
NA | TRBJ1-5 | TRBV6-1 | NA | TGTGCCAGCAGACGAACCGGGAACCAAAATCAGCCCCAGCATTTT | CASRRTGNQNQPQHF
NA | TRBJ2-3 | TRBV29-1 | NA | TGCAGCGCCGGGTGGGGGGAAGATACGCAGTATTTT | CSAGWGEDTQYF
NA | TRBJ1-3 | TRBV5-1 | NA | TGCGCCAGCAGCTTGGTTGGCGTTCCTGGAAACACCATATATTTT | CASSLVGVPGNTIYF
NA | TRBJ2-1 | TRBV12-5 | NA | TGTGCTAGTGGTATGGATCTAGGGAATGAGCAGTTCTTC | CASGMDLGNEQFF
NA | TRBJ1-5 | TRBV6-6 | NA | TGTGCCAGCAGTTACTCGAGGGACAGCAATCAGCCCCAGCATTTT | CASSYSRDSNQPQHF
few | TRBJ2-2 | TRBV5-6 | TRBD2 | TGTGCCAGCAGCTTTGGACTAGTCGACACCGGGGAGCTGTTTTTT | CASSFGLVDTGELFF
NA | TRBJ2-1 | TRBV7-7 | TRBD2 | TGTGCTAGCAGCCTGGGACTAGCGTCAAATGAGCAGTTCTTC | CASSLGLASNEQFF
NA | TRBJ2-6 | TRBV9 | NA | TGTGCCAGCAGCGTAGCCGGGGACCCCTACTCTGGGGCCAACGTCCTGACTTTC | CASSVAGDPYSGANVLTF
medium-sized | TRBJ1-2 | TRBV29-1 | TRBD1 | TGCAGCGTTGGCAGGGGGCTGGGAGGCTACACCTTC | CSVGRGLGGYTF
NA | TRBJ1-2 | TRBV10-3 | NA | TGTGCCATCAGTCCTGCCAAGAGCTATGGCTACACCTTC | CAISPAKSYGYTF
NA | TRBJ2-1 | TRBV2 | TRBD2 | TGTGCCAGCCTAGGCCAGCTAGCGGGGGTAAAGCAGTTCTTC | CASLGQLAGVKQFF
NA | TRBJ1-5 | TRBV2 | NA | TGTGCCAGCAGGGGGCAGATCAATCAGCCCCAGCATTTT | CASRGQINQPQHF
once | TRBJ2-2 | TRBV18 | TRBD1 | TGTGCCAGCTCTCCTACCGGGGTTCGACAGGGAAGCACCGGGGAGCTGTTTTTT | CASSPTGVRQGSTGELFF
NA | TRBJ2-1 | TRBV7-3 | TRBD2 | TGTGCCAGCAGCTTCTTAGGCGGGGGGAACAATGAGCAGTTCTTC | CASSFLGGGNNEQFF
NA | TRBJ1-6 | TRBV7-3 | NA | TGTGCCAGCAGCCTCAGCGGAGGCGGGGGTTCACCCCTCCACTTT | CASSLSGGGGSPLHF
NA | TRBJ2-7 | TRBV5-1 | NA | TGCGCCAGCAGCTTGCGGTACACCTCGGGGTCCTACGAGCAGTACTTC | CASSLRYTSGSYEQYF
NA | TRBJ2-7 | TRBV2 | NA | TGTGCCAGCGTGGGCGCGTTGAGCTACGAGCAGTACTTC | CASVGALSYEQYF
NA | TRBJ1-1 | TRBV14 | NA | TGTGCCAGCAGCCAAGGGGGGAGCACTGAAGCTTTCTTT | CASSQGGSTEAFF
NA | TRBJ2-2 | TRBV6-5 | NA | TGTGCCAGCAGTTACACGCGTCGAAACACCGGGGAGCTGTTTTTT | CASSYTRRNTGELFF
NA | TRBJ2-1 | TRBV9 | NA | TGTGCCAGCAGCGTAACCGGAGCCAACAATGAGCAGTTCTTC | CASSVTGANNEQFF
NA | TRBJ1-3 | TRBV10-3 | TRBD1 | TGTGCCATCAGTGAGTCCCCCGGGACAGGGGGCCAAACTGGAAACACCATATATTTT | CAISESPGTGGQTGNTIYF
NA | TRBJ2-3 | TRBV2 | NA | TGTGCCAGCAGTGAAGCGTTACTCTCGGGGGATACGCAGTATTTT | CASSEALLSGDTQYF
NA | TRBJ1-5 | TRBV12-5 | TRBD1 | TGTGCTAGTGGTCCGGGACAGAGTAGCAATCAGCCCCAGCATTTT | CASGPGQSSNQPQHF
NA | TRBJ2-3 | TRBV11-1 | TRBD1 | TGTGCCAGCAGCCATCTGGGGACAGGGCTCACAGATACGCAGTATTTT | CASSHLGTGLTDTQYF
NA | TRBJ1-1 | TRBV2 | NA | TGTGCCAGCAGTAGGGGGGTTGAAGCTTTCTTT | CASSRGVEAFF